This TCR beta chain originates from a study of T-cell memory formation after mild COVID-19. TCRdb ran MiXCR on the 5' RACE reads and lists one entry per CDR3 protein. Of about 400,000 distinct CDR3 sequences listed, approximately 25% are singletons. This clonotype turned up a few times. Its antigen remains unidentified. Notes on the study in general: CD8+ contracting clones occupied EMRA, while CD4+ ones occupied mainly CM and EM.

CDR1 and CDR2 from the germline V gene are ENHRY and SYGVKD. The CDR3 totals 15 residues. The trim removed 8 bases at V and 1 base at J, leaving 5 bases unmatched. The receptor comes from an adult woman who had mild COVID-19 (a few samples of this study predate the infection). Cell type and time point are not known. The V gene is TRBV10-3, the J gene TRBJ1-1, with 12 bases matching TRBD1. The material sequenced was PBMCs or a T cell subset sorted from them (not recorded which). The CDR3 spells CAIGGDRGRNTEAFF. The CDR3 DNA sequence: TGTGCCATCGGCGGGGACAGGGGGCGGAACACTGAAGCTTTCTTT.